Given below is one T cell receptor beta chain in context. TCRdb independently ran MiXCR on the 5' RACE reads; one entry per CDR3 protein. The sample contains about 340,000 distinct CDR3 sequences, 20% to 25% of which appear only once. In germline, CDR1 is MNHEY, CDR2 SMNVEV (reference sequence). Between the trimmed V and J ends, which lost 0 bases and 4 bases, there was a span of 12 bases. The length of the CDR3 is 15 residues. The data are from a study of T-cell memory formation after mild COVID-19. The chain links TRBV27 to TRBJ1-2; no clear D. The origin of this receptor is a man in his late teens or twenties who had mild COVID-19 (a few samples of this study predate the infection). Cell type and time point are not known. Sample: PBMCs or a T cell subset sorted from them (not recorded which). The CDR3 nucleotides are TGTGCCAGCAGTTTATCACGGGAATCCGGCTATGGCTACACCTTC. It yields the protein CASSLSRESGYGYTF.